The sequence of this T cell receptor beta chain was determined in a study of T-cell reconstitution after alpha-beta-depleted transplantation in children. The study's findings and limits: About two months after transplant, alpha-beta T cells reportedly came from several hundred expanded graft clones. Diversity of TCRbeta at day 60 was high in some patients, arising from surviving recipient T cells and thymic progenitors. At the one-year point after transplant, T-cell counts and TCRbeta diversity were found to come mostly from T cells that had been newly produced.

As regards this clonotype: The antigen remains unidentified. Germline is not matched at one junction end, which may reflect a read error.

Preparation of the TCRbeta library involved a method that used unique molecular identifiers. One entry per CDR3 protein results from TCRdb running MiXCR on the PCR reads. The repertoire holds approximately 190,000 distinct CDR3 sequences, with under 8.5% as singletons. CDR3 length: 15 residues. The V gene's germline CDR1 is SGHRS and CDR2 YFSETQ. Sample: PBMCs, mostly from graft donor cells, taken 360 days after TCRalphabeta/CD19-depleted stem cell transplant. The receptor was isolated from a male patient aged 2-15 years who had a stem cell transplant for acute myeloid leukemia, so the T cells may come from the graft donor. The chain is built from TRBV5-1 and TRBJ2-7; 12 bases align to TRBD2. For the CDR3, the DNA is TGCGCCGGCAGCTTACTAGCGGGAGGCCCCTACGAGCAGTACTTC. It encodes CAGSLLAGGPYEQYF. The full variable domain, in which reference TRBV5-1 and TRBJ2-7 provide the parts outside the CDR3, is KAGVTQTPRYLIKTRGQQVTLSCSPISGHRSVSWYQQTPGQGLQFLFEYFSETQRNKGNFPGRFSGRQFSNSRSEMNVSTLELGDSALYLCAGSLLAGGPYEQYFGPGTRLTVT.